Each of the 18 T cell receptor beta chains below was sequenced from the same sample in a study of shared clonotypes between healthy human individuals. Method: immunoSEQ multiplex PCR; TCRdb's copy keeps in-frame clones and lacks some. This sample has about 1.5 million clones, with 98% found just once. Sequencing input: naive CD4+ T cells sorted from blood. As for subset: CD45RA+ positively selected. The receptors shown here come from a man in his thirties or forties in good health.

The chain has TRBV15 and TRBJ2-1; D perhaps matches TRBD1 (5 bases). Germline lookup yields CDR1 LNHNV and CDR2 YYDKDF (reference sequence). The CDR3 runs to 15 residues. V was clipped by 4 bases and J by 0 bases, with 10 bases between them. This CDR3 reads CATSKQALSYNEQFF. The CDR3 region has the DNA TGTGCCACCAGCAAACAGGCGCTCTCCTACAATGAGCAGTTCTTC.

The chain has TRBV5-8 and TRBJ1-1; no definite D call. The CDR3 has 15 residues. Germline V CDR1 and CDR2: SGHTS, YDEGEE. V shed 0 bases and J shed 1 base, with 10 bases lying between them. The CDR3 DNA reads TGTGCCAGCAGCTTGGGCATTGTTACGAACACTGAAGCTTTCTTT. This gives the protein CASSLGIVTNTEAFF.

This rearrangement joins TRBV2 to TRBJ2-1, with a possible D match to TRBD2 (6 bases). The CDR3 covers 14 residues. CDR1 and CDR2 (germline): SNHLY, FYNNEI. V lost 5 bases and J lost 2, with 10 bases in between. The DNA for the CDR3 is TGTGCCAGCAGTCTAGCGCGAACCTACAATGAGCAGTTCTTC. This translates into CASSLARTYNEQFF.

The CDR3 here is CASSFSGSISTDTQYF. DNA of the CDR3: TGTGCCAGCAGCTTTAGCGGGAGTATCTCCACAGATACGCAGTATTTT. The chain carries TRBV7-9 and TRBJ2-3; 9 bases align to TRBD2. The CDR3 consists of 16 residues. Germline trimming cut 3 bases from V and 2 bases from J; bases unmatched to any gene: 6. Per the germline V gene, CDR1 is SEHNR and CDR2 is FQNEAQ (reference sequence).

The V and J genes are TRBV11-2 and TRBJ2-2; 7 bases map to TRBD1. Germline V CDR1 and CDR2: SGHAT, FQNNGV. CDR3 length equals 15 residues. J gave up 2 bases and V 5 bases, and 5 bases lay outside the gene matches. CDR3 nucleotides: TGTGCCAGCAGCAAGACAGGGTCTAACACCGGGGAGCTGTTTTTT. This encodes CASSKTGSNTGELFF.

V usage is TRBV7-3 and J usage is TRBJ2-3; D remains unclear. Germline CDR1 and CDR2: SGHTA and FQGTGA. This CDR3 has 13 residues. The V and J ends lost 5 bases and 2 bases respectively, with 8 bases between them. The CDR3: CASSLGFTDTQYF. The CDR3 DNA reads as TGTGCCAGCAGCCTGGGGTTCACAGATACGCAGTATTTT.

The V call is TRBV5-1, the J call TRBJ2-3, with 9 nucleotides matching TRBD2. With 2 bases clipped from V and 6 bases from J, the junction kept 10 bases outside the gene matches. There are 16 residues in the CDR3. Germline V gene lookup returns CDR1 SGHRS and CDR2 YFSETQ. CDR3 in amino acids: CASSFSSGALFDTQYF. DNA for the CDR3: TGCGCCAGCAGCTTTTCTAGCGGGGCCCTTTTCGATACGCAGTATTTT. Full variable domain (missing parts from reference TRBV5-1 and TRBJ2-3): KAGVTQTPRYLIKTRGQQVTLSCSPISGHRSVSWYQQTPGQGLQFLFEYFSETQRNKGNFPGRFSGRQFSNSRSEMNVSTLELGDSALYLCASSFSSGALFDTQYFGPGTRLTVL.

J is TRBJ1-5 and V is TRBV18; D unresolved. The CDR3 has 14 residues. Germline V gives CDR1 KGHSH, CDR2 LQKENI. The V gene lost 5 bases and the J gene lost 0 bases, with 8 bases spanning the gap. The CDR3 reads CASSLQNSNQPQHF. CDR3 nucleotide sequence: TGTGCCAGCTCATTACAGAATAGCAATCAGCCCCAGCATTTT.

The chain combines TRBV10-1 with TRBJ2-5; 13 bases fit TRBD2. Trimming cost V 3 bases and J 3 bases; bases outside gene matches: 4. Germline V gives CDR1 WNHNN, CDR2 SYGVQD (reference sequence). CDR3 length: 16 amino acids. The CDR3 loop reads CASSDPGLAGEETQYF. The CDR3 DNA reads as TGCGCCAGCAGTGACCCCGGACTAGCGGGAGAAGAGACCCAGTACTTC.

The CDR3 DNA is TGTGCCAGCAGTCAACTAGCGGGCCATGAGCAGTTCTTC. Encoded protein: CASSQLAGHEQFF. The rearrangement uses TRBV25-1 and TRBJ2-1, with 9 bases aligning to TRBD2. Trimming removed 5 bases from V and 8 bases from J; junction bases left unmatched: 4. This CDR3 has 13 amino acids. Germline V CDR1 and CDR2: MGHDK, SYGVNS.

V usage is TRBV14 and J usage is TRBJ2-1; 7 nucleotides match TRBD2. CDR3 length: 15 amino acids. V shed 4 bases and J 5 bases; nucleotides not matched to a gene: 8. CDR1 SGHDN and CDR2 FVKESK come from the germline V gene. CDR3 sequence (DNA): TGTGCCAGCAGCCGGACTGGGCGGGAGAACAATGAGCAGTTCTTC. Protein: CASSRTGRENNEQFF.

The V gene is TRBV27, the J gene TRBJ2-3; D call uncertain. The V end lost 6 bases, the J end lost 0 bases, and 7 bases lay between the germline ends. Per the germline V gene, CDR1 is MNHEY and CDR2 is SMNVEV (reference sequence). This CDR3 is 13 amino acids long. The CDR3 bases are TGTGCCAGCAGCCCCTTTAGCACAGATACGCAGTATTTT. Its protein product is CASSPFSTDTQYF.

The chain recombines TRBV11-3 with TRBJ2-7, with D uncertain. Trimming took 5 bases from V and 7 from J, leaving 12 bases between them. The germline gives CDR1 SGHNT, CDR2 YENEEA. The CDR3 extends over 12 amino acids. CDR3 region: CASSLRSGEQYF. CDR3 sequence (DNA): TGTGCCAGCAGCCTCCGGTCTGGGGAGCAGTACTTC.

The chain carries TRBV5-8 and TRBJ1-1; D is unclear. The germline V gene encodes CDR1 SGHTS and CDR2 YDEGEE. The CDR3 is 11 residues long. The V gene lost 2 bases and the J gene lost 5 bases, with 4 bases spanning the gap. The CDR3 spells CASSFVTEAFF. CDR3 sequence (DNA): TGTGCCAGCAGCTTTGTTACTGAAGCTTTCTTT.

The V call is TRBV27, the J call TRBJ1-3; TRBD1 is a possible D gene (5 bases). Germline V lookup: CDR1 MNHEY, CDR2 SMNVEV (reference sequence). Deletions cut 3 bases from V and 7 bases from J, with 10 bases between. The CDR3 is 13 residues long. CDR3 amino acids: CASSFTGSNTIYF. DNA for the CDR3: TGTGCCAGCAGTTTTACAGGCTCCAACACCATATATTTT.

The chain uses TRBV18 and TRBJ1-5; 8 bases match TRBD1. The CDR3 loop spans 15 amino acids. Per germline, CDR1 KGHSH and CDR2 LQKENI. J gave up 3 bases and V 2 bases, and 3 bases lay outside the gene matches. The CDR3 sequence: CASSPGDRINQPQHF. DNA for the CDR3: TGTGCCAGCTCACCAGGGGACAGGATCAATCAGCCCCAGCATTTT.

CDR3 protein: CASSSGTPTDTQYF. CDR3 nucleotides: TGTGCCAGCAGCTCCGGGACTCCTACAGATACGCAGTATTTT. The chain links TRBV7-3 to TRBJ2-3; the D gene is possibly TRBD2 (6 bases). V was shortened by 4 bases and J by 3 bases, with 11 bases between the two germline ends. CDR1 SGHTA and CDR2 FQGTGA come from the germline V gene. This CDR3 comprises 14 residues.

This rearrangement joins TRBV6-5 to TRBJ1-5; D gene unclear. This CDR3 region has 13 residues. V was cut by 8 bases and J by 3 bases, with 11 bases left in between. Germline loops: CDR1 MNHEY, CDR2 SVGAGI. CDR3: CASQIRLNQPQHF. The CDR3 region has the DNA TGTGCCAGCCAGATTCGTCTCAATCAGCCCCAGCATTTT.